The 27 T cell receptor beta chains below all came from one sample that was sequenced in a study of circulating and synovial CD4+ cells in juvenile arthritis. The table came from immunoSEQ multiplex PCR; TCRdb's copy has only in-frame clones and leaves some out. The repertoire holds 36,000 or so clones, with about 94% as singletons. The sample taken for sequencing was CD4+ T cells from blood. All receptors come from a human donor with juvenile idiopathic arthritis.

The rearrangement links TRBV30 to TRBJ2-2, with a tentative D call TRBD2 (6 bases). From germline, CDR1 is GTSNPN and CDR2 SVGIG (reference sequence). CDR3 size: 15 residues. Trimming took off 0 bases at V and 5 bases at J, with 13 bases between the two ends. The CDR3 nucleotides are TGTGCCTGGAGTGTCGGGGGACCCCTAACCGGGGAGCTGTTTTTT. Encoded protein: CAWSVGGPLTGELFF.

This chain links TRBV7-9 with TRBJ1-4; 7 bases map to TRBD1. CDR1 is SEHNR, CDR2 FQNEAQ, per germline (reference sequence). With 4 bases clipped from V and 2 bases from J, the junction kept 1 base outside the gene matches. The length of the CDR3 is 14 residues. The CDR3 loop reads CASSSGQTNEKLFF. CDR3 bases: TGTGCCAGCAGCTCGGGACAGACTAATGAAAAACTGTTTTTT. The entire variable domain, with the rest obtained from reference TRBV7-9 and TRBJ1-4, is as follows: DTGVSQNPRHKITKRGQNVTFRCDPISEHNRLYWYRQTLGQGPEFLTYFQNEAQLEKSRLLSDRFSAERPKGSFSTLEIQRTEQGDSAMYLCASSSGQTNEKLFFGSGTQLSVL.

This chain joins TRBV10-1 and TRBJ2-1; TRBD1 agrees at 7 bases. Trimming took 10 bases from V and 0 from J; bases not matched to a gene: 12. Germline V lookup: CDR1 WNHNN, CDR2 SYGVQD (reference sequence). The CDR3 is 16 residues long. The DNA for the CDR3 is TGCGCCACCCTACCCCGAGGGGGCCGCTCCTACAATGAGCAGTTCTTC. Protein: CATLPRGGRSYNEQFF.

The chain joins TRBV7-2 to TRBJ2-3; D perhaps matches TRBD2 (7 bases). The germline V gene has CDR1 SGHTA and CDR2 FQGNSA. The CDR3 has 15 amino acids. Between the trimmed V and J ends, which lost 2 bases and 6 bases, there was a span of 15 bases. The CDR3 bases are TGTGCCAGCAGCTTAAAGACGGGGGGCCGTGATACGCAGTATTTT. Its translation is CASSLKTGGRDTQYF. The whole variable domain, filled in from reference TRBV7-2 and TRBJ2-3, reads GAGVSQSPSNKVTEKGKDVELRCDPISGHTALYWYRQSLGQGLEFLIYFQGNSAPDKSGLPSDRFSAERTGGSVSTLTIQRTQQEDSAVYLCASSLKTGGRDTQYFGPGTRLTVL.

The V gene is TRBV4-2, the J gene TRBJ2-5; possible D gene TRBD1, 6 bases. The V end lost 2 bases, the J end lost 6 bases, and 7 bases lay between the germline ends. The CDR3 loop spans 12 amino acids. Germline V gene data show CDR1 as LGHNA and CDR2 as YNFKEQ. In DNA form, the CDR3 reads TGTGCCAGCAGCCAATGGGGGCAGACCCAGTACTTC. Translated: CASSQWGQTQYF.

Turning to this clone: At one end the junction does not follow the germline gene, possibly because of a read error. The chain uses TRBV6-6 and TRBJ1-2; 8 bases are a match to TRBD1. This CDR3 is built from 13 residues. Per the germline V gene, CDR1 is MNHNY and CDR2 is SVGAGI (reference sequence). CDR3 sequence reads: CASSSRTGNGCTF. The CDR3, as DNA: TGTGCCAGCAGTTCCCGGACAGGGAATGGCTGCACCTTC.

On this clone itself: Compared with germline, one end of the junction differs, possibly owing to a read error. CDR3 coding DNA: TGCGCCAGCAAATTGCTGGGGGCCGTAAATTCCCCCCTCCACTTT. Translated, it gives CASKLLGAVNSPLHF. J is TRBJ1-6 and V is TRBV4-3; D is perhaps TRBD1 (6 bases). The germline gives CDR1 LGHNA, CDR2 YSLEER. This CDR3 is 15 amino acids long.

This sequence joins TRBV11-2 and TRBJ2-3, with 12 bases lining up with TRBD2. The CDR3 has 16 amino acids. CDR1 SGHAT and CDR2 FQNNGV come from the germline V gene. V gave up 3 bases and J gave up 2 bases; unmatched junction bases: 3. The CDR3 sequence is CASSFTSGGTTDTQYF. The CDR3 DNA sequence: TGTGCCAGCAGCTTCACTAGCGGGGGGACCACAGATACGCAGTATTTT.

The V call is TRBV9, the J call TRBJ1-2; unclear D gene. The germline gives CDR1 SGDLS, CDR2 YYNGEE. With 0 bases removed from V and 3 bases from J, the gap between germline ends came to 9 bases. The CDR3 has 14 amino acids. The CDR3 spells CASSVGAPDYGYTF. The CDR3 coding sequence is TGTGCCAGCAGCGTAGGAGCCCCTGACTATGGCTACACCTTC.

Regarding this clone: The same CDR3 can be traced to other DNA sequences in this sample. This chain links TRBV5-1 with TRBJ1-6; D unclear. This CDR3 region has 15 residues. V shed 0 bases and J shed 0 bases, with 4 bases lying between them. Per germline, CDR1 SGHRS and CDR2 YFSETQ. The CDR3 is CASSLDSSYNSPLHF. In nucleotides, the CDR3 is TGCGCCAGCAGCTTGGACAGCTCCTATAATTCACCCCTCCACTTT.

This chain links TRBV10-3 with TRBJ2-1; TRBD2 matches at 15 bases. The trim removed 10 bases at V and 4 bases at J, leaving 8 bases unmatched. The V gene's germline CDR1 is ENHRY and CDR2 SYGVKD. The CDR3 loop spans 16 amino acids. CDR3 protein: CATLGLAGGSYNEQFF. The CDR3 coding sequence is TGTGCCACCTTGGGACTAGCGGGGGGATCATACAATGAGCAGTTCTTC.

In DNA, the CDR3 is TGTGCCAGCACCTCGTATAGCAATCAGCCCCAGCATTTT. Amino acid sequence: CASTSYSNQPQHF. The chain has TRBV6-6 and TRBJ1-5; D remains ambiguous. This CDR3 comprises 13 residues. Germline CDR1 reads MNHNY; CDR2 reads SVGAGI (reference sequence). V gave up 7 bases and J gave up 0 bases, with 7 bases separating them.

This rearrangement joins TRBV5-1 to TRBJ2-7; 13 positions match TRBD2. Germline lookup yields CDR1 SGHRS and CDR2 YFSETQ. Trimming cost V 0 bases and J 3 bases; bases outside gene matches: 3. The CDR3 spans 16 residues. CDR3 sequence: CASSLVGTSGDYEQYF. In DNA, the CDR3 is TGCGCCAGCAGCTTGGTTGGGACTAGCGGGGACTACGAGCAGTACTTC.

V usage is TRBV6-5 and J usage is TRBJ1-4; no clear D. This CDR3 has 14 residues. Germline V gene sequence: CDR1 MNHEY, CDR2 SVGAGI. The germline V and J ends were trimmed by 2 bases and 7 bases, with 11 bases remaining between them. This CDR3 is CASSYEREGEKLFF. The CDR3 DNA reads as TGTGCCAGCAGTTACGAGAGAGAGGGTGAAAAACTGTTTTTT.

A note on this clone: Other nucleotide sequences from this sample produce the same CDR3. This chain connects TRBV6-1 to TRBJ1-6, with D maybe TRBD1 (5 bases). CDR1 and CDR2 from the germline V gene are MNHNS and SASEGT. The CDR3 totals 14 residues. Trimming took 8 bases from V and 2 from J, leaving 10 bases between them. The CDR3 here is CASVGGPYNSPLHF. CDR3 sequence (DNA): TGTGCCAGCGTCGGGGGACCCTATAATTCACCCCTCCACTTT.

The J gene is TRBJ1-1, the V gene TRBV5-6; 8 bases agree with TRBD1. Trimming at V came to 2 bases and at J to 12 bases, leaving 15 bases not matched to a gene. Per the germline V gene, CDR1 is SGHDT and CDR2 is YYEEEE. This CDR3 comprises 15 residues. For the CDR3, the DNA is TGTGCCAGCAGCTTACCCTTATTCGGACAGGGTGACACTTTCTTT. It is translated as CASSLPLFGQGDTFF.

The rearrangement joins TRBV7-2 to TRBJ2-7; 8 nucleotides match TRBD2. The trim removed 3 bases at V and 7 bases at J, leaving 8 bases unmatched. The CDR3 spans 14 residues. Germline values: CDR1 SGHTA, CDR2 FQGNSA. This CDR3 is CASSFSRGDREQYF. CDR3 nucleotide sequence: TGTGCCAGCAGCTTCTCGCGGGGGGATCGAGAGCAGTACTTC.

V usage is TRBV5-7 and J usage is TRBJ1-5, with D unresolved. TRBV5-7 is flagged as an ORF with uncertain function. The CDR3 spans 18 residues. The ends were cut back, 2 bases at V and 0 bases at J, with 18 bases in the middle. The CDR3 region has the DNA TGTGCCAGCAGCTTCCTGGTGGAGGGCCCTTATAGCAATCAGCCCCAGCATTTT. The encoded protein is CASSFLVEGPYSNQPQHF.

The genes are TRBV7-2 and TRBJ1-3, with D hard to call. The CDR3 consists of 14 residues. Per germline, CDR1 SGHTA and CDR2 FQGNSA. Trimming removed 5 bases from V and 0 bases from J, with 8 bases in between. CDR3 nucleotides: TGTGCCAGCAGCCCCCCGAGCTCTGGAAACACCATATATTTT. It translates to CASSPPSSGNTIYF.

Points on this clone: The same CDR3 is also encoded by other DNA sequences in this sample. J is TRBJ1-6 and V is TRBV6-5; TRBD1 aligns across 7 bases. CDR1 and CDR2 from the germline V gene are MNHEY and SVGAGI. V gave up 2 bases and J gave up 8 bases; unmatched junction bases: 9. This CDR3 spans 16 amino acids. CDR3 sequence: CASSYTGQTSHSPLHF. The CDR3, as DNA: TGTGCCAGCAGTTACACGGGACAGACCTCTCATTCACCCCTCCACTTT.

The chain uses TRBV18 and TRBJ1-1, with D possibly matching TRBD1 (5 bases). CDR1 and CDR2 from the germline V gene are KGHSH and LQKENI. V lost 3 bases to trimming and J lost 1 base, with 6 bases between them. The CDR3 sequence is 13 residues long. The CDR3 DNA reads as TGTGCCAGCTCACCCCAGGGGAACACTGAAGCTTTCTTT. This encodes CASSPQGNTEAFF.

This sequence joins TRBV4-3 and TRBJ2-7; D may be TRBD2 (5 bases). Trimming removed 1 base at V and 0 bases at J, with 13 bases between. The CDR3 has 16 amino acids. Germline assignment: CDR1 LGHNA and CDR2 YSLEER. CDR3 nucleotides: TGCGCCAGCAGCCAAGTGTGGGAGAAGGGCTCCTACGAGCAGTACTTC. Encoded protein: CASSQVWEKGSYEQYF.

This chain links TRBV9 with TRBJ2-3; 7 positions agree with TRBD2. The junction had 6 bases not matched to a gene; V was cut back by 0 bases and J by 2 bases. This CDR3 spans 16 amino acids. The germline CDR1 and CDR2 sequences are SGDLS and YYNGEE. The CDR3 sequence is CASSVVGGMATDTQYF. The CDR3 DNA is TGTGCCAGCAGCGTAGTGGGGGGGATGGCCACAGATACGCAGTATTTT.

J is TRBJ1-1 and V is TRBV10-3, with D maybe TRBD1 (5 bases). The germline V gene has CDR1 ENHRY and CDR2 SYGVKD. The CDR3 is 12 residues long. V gave up 6 bases and J gave up 1 base, with 6 bases separating them. CDR3 loop: CAIRQGNTEAFF. CDR3 nucleotide sequence: TGTGCCATCAGGCAGGGGAACACTGAAGCTTTCTTT.

The rearrangement joins TRBV18 to TRBJ2-2; 7 bases line up with TRBD1. The J segment lost 6 bases and the V segment lost 5 bases, leaving 6 bases of the junction unmatched. This CDR3 comprises 14 residues. Germline assignment: CDR1 KGHSH and CDR2 LQKENI. The CDR3 DNA reads TGTGCCAGCTCAACATTGACAGGGTCCGGGGAGCTGTTTTTT. It yields the protein CASSTLTGSGELFF.

The chain uses TRBV9 and TRBJ1-2, with TRBD1 matching 9 bases. V was clipped by 4 bases and J by 4 bases; unmatched bases: 11. Germline V lookup: CDR1 SGDLS, CDR2 YYNGEE. The CDR3 totals 16 residues. CDR3 residues: CASSPRGDRAVYGYTF. The DNA for the CDR3 is TGTGCCAGCAGCCCGAGGGGGGACAGGGCCGTCTATGGCTACACCTTC.

The CDR3 nucleotides are TGTGCCAGCAGTTTACCCGACACGAGCTATAATTCACCCCTCCACTTT. Translating gives CASSLPDTSYNSPLHF. This chain links TRBV28 with TRBJ1-6; no definite D call. The CDR3 runs 16 residues. CDR1 MDHEN and CDR2 SYDVKM come from the germline V gene. V lost 2 bases to trimming and J lost 3 bases, with 11 bases between them.